This T cell receptor (beta chain) was sequenced for a study of neurological immune-mediated disorders. Broader study findings: HTLV-1-associated myelopathy had the most TCR clonal expansion, whereas multiple sclerosis had the least (lower than in healthy controls). No expanded-clone CDR3 amino acid sequence recurred across subjects, suggesting private TCR-beta repertoires.

CDR3 length: 15 amino acids. V lost 0 bases to trimming and J lost 2 bases, with 8 bases between them. Germline lookup yields CDR1 SGHRS and CDR2 YFSETQ. This clonotype was counted many times. The antigen remains unidentified. The sample's time point: longitudinal time-point 1 (baseline). The unsorted libraries originated from 2 million PBMCs that had been stored at -80 C. Each TCR transcript was tagged with a 10-nucleotide random UMI during 5'RACE. TCRdb reanalysed the 5' RACE reads using MiXCR and keeps one entry per CDR3 protein. The sample yields 40,000 or so distinct CDR3 sequences, around 3.1% seen once.

The rearrangement links TRBV5-1 to TRBJ2-2; no reliable D call. Sequencing input: PBMCs. This clonotype originated in a woman aged 55-69 years with multiple sclerosis. CDR3 sequence: CASSLVSGNTGELFF. The CDR3 DNA follows: TGCGCCAGCAGCTTGGTATCGGGTAACACCGGGGAGCTGTTTTTT.